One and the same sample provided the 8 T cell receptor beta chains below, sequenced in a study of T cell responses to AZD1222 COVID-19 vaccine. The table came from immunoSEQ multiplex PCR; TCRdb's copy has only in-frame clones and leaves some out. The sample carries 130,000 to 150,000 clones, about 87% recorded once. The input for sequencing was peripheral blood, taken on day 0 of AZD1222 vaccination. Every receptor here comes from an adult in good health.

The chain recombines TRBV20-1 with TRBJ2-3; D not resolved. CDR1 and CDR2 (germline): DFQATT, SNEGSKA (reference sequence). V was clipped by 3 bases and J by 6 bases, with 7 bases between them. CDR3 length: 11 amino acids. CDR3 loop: CSARRMDTQYF. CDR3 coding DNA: TGCAGTGCTAGGAGGATGGATACGCAGTATTTT.

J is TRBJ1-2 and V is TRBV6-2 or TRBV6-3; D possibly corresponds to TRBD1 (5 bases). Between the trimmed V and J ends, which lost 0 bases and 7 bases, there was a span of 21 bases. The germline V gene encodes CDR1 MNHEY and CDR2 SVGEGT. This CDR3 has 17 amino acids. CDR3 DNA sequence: TGTGCCAGCAGTTACTCTTTAGTAGGGGCCACAACCTCTGGCTACACCTTC. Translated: CASSYSLVGATTSGYTF.

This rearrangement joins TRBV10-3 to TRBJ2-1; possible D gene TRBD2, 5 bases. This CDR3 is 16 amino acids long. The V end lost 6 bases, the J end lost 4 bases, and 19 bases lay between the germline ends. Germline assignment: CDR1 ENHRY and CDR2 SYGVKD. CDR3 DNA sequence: TGTGCCATCAGCGCAGGACTGCAGAGGCGTTACAATGAGCAGTTCTTC. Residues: CAISAGLQRRYNEQFF.

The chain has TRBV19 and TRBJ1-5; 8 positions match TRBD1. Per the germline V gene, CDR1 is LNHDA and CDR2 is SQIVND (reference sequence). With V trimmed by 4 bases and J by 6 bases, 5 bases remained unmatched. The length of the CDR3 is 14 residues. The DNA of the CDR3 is TGTGCCAGTAGTAAATGGACAGGGCCTCAGCCCCAGCATTTT. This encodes CASSKWTGPQPQHF.

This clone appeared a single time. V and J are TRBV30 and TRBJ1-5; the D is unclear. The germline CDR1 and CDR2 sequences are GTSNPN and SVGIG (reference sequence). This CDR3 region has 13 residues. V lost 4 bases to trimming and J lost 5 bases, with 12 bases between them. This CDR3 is CAWTGRADQPQHF. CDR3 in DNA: TGTGCCTGGACCGGACGGGCTGATCAGCCCCAGCATTTT.

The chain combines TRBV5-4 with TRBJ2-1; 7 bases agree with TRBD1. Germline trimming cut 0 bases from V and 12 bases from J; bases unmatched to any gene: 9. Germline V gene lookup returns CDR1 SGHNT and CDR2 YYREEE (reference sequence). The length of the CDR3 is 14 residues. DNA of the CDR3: TGTGCCAGCAGCTTGGTCAACAGGGGCGGCGTGCAGTTCTTC. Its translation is CASSLVNRGGVQFF. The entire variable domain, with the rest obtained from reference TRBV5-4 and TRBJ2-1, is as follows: ETGVTQSPTHLIKTRGQQVTLRCSSQSGHNTVSWYQQALGQGPQFIFQYYREEENGRGNFPPRFSGLQFPNYSSELNVNALELDDSALYLCASSLVNRGGVQFFGPGTRLTVL.

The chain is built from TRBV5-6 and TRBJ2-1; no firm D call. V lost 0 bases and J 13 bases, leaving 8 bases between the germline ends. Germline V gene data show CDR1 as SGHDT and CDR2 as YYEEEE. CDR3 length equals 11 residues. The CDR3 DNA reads TGTGCCAGCAGCTTGGGAGTGAACCAGTTCTTC. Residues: CASSLGVNQFF.

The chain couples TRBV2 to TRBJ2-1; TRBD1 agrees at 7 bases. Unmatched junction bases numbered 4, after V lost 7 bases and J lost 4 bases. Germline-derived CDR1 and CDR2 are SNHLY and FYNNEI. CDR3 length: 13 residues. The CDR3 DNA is TGTGCCAGCAAGGGGGCAGGTTACAATGAGCAGTTCTTC. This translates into CASKGAGYNEQFF.